A single sample gave rise to the 26 T cell receptor beta chains below, sequenced in a study of cytomegalovirus exposure and HLA in healthy donors. A multiplex PCR was run with 60 Vbeta primers and 13 Jbeta primers. Assay used: immunoSEQ multiplex PCR; TCRdb lists only in-frame clones, some missing. The repertoire holds some 180,000 clones, roughly 12% seen once, with 7.8% in the top ten. Sequenced input: PBMCs. The origin of the receptors is a man aged 45-60 years in good health and CMV-seropositive.

Comment on this clone: Other nucleotide sequences from this sample produce the same CDR3. The J gene is TRBJ1-4, the V gene TRBV18; 7 bases agree with TRBD1. V dropped 1 base and J dropped 2; count of bases not matched to a gene: 1. The germline V gene encodes CDR1 KGHSH and CDR2 LQKENI. This CDR3 is 15 amino acids long. The CDR3 here is CASSPQGATNEKLFF. The CDR3, as DNA: TGTGCCAGCTCACCACAGGGGGCCACTAATGAAAAACTGTTTTTT.

The gene calls are TRBV5-1 and TRBJ1-1, with TRBD1 matching over 8 bases. The CDR3 loop spans 14 amino acids. Germline assignment: CDR1 SGHRS and CDR2 YFSETQ. J lost 4 bases, V lost 5 bases, and 7 bases had no gene match. The CDR3 DNA sequence: TGCGCCAGCAGATCACAGGGGGACGGCACTGAAGCTTTCTTT. Translation: CASRSQGDGTEAFF.

This clone was seen a handful of times. The chain has TRBV28 and TRBJ2-5, with D possibly matching TRBD1 (5 bases). The CDR3 is made up of 14 amino acids. Trimming shortened V by 4 bases and J by 0 bases, and 9 bases separated the two germline ends. The germline V gene has CDR1 MDHEN and CDR2 SYDVKM. The CDR3 is CASSSETDQETQYF. CDR3 coding DNA: TGTGCCAGCAGTTCCGAGACAGACCAAGAGACCCAGTACTTC.

This clone showed up just a few times. The V and J genes are TRBV2 and TRBJ2-5, with D possibly being TRBD1 (5 bases). The germline CDR1 and CDR2 sequences are SNHLY and FYNNEI. With 6 bases removed from V and 0 bases from J, the gap between germline ends came to 20 bases. CDR3 length: 17 amino acids. The CDR3 spells CASSAVWQGPYQETQYF. The CDR3 bases are TGTGCCAGCAGCGCAGTGTGGCAGGGCCCGTACCAAGAGACCCAGTACTTC.

This clone was seen a handful of times. The rearrangement joins TRBV18 to TRBJ1-4, with D possibly being TRBD1 (6 bases). The germline gives CDR1 KGHSH, CDR2 LQKENI. V was clipped by 3 bases and J by 8 bases, with 16 bases between them. The CDR3 runs 15 residues. The CDR3 DNA is TGTGCCAGCTCACCCTCCGGACAGAAACGCGAAAAACTGTTTTTT. Protein product: CASSPSGQKREKLFF.

This chain connects TRBV18 to TRBJ1-6; TRBD1 agrees at 7 bases. J was trimmed by 7 bases and V by 5 bases; bases with no gene match: 8. Germline CDR1 is KGHSH and CDR2 is LQKENI. The CDR3 spans 15 residues. The CDR3 loop reads CASSITQGENSPLHF. The CDR3 bases are TGTGCCAGCTCAATTACTCAGGGGGAAAATTCACCCCTCCACTTT.

Of note for this clone: Other DNA sequences in this specimen translate into the identical CDR3. V is TRBV5-6 and J is TRBJ1-4; a possible D gene is TRBD1 (5 bases). CDR3 size: 16 residues. Germline CDR1 reads SGHDT; CDR2 reads YYEEEE. Trimming pared 5 bases from V and 1 base from J, leaving 15 bases between. This CDR3 reads CASRSDRGGTNEKLFF. The CDR3, as DNA: TGTGCCAGCAGAAGCGATCGGGGGGGAACTAATGAAAAACTGTTTTTT.

This sequence joins TRBV6-1 and TRBJ1-5, with D perhaps matching TRBD1 (6 bases). CDR1 and CDR2 (germline): MNHNS, SASEGT. This CDR3 is 16 amino acids long. V was trimmed by 3 bases and J by 4 bases, leaving 16 bases between them. CDR3: CASSDPTGWRNQPQHF. For the CDR3, the DNA is TGTGCCAGCAGTGACCCTACAGGGTGGCGAAATCAGCCCCAGCATTTT.

This chain links TRBV4-3 with TRBJ1-2, with 9 bases identical to TRBD1. The CDR3 is 15 residues long. Germline CDR1 is LGHNA and CDR2 is YSLEER. V was clipped by 1 base and J by 4 bases; unmatched bases: 4. The CDR3 protein is CASSQAGQGSYGYTF. The CDR3 DNA sequence: TGCGCCAGCAGCCAAGCGGGACAGGGAAGCTATGGCTACACCTTC.

This clone was observed a few times. The rearrangement uses TRBV5-1 and TRBJ1-1; D gene unclear. Germline V gene sequence: CDR1 SGHRS, CDR2 YFSETQ. Trimming took off 4 bases at V and 1 base at J, with 11 bases between the two ends. CDR3 length: 14 amino acids. The DNA of the CDR3 is TGCGCCAGCAGCCCCAGCGCGCCGAACACTGAAGCTTTCTTT. This encodes CASSPSAPNTEAFF.

This clone was found a few times. The V and J genes are TRBV28 and TRBJ1-1; no reliable D call. The CDR3 spans 17 residues. Germline lookup yields CDR1 MDHEN and CDR2 SYDVKM. V lost 7 bases and J lost 1, with 22 bases in between. The CDR3 loop is CASTPIWPGAGNTEAFF. In DNA form, the CDR3 reads TGTGCCAGCACCCCAATTTGGCCGGGTGCCGGGAACACTGAAGCTTTCTTT.

The V and J genes are TRBV30 and TRBJ1-5; D is undetermined. Per germline, CDR1 GTSNPN and CDR2 SVGIG (reference sequence). V was clipped by 0 bases and J by 9 bases, with 9 bases between them. This CDR3 contains 12 residues. CDR3 region: CAWSVPRGPQHF. For the CDR3, the DNA is TGTGCCTGGAGTGTACCACGAGGGCCCCAGCATTTT.

This clone was detected a few times. The chain has TRBV13 and TRBJ1-6; D is unclear. The CDR3 extends over 14 amino acids. Trimming removed 2 bases from V and 8 bases from J, with 10 bases in between. Germline loops: CDR1 PRHDT, CDR2 FYEKMQ (reference sequence). The CDR3 bases are TGTGCCAGCAGCTTATGGGCAACAGATTCACCCCTCCACTTT. It yields the protein CASSLWATDSPLHF.

This clone was seen a few times. The genes are TRBV6-5 and TRBJ2-2; maybe TRBD1 (6 bases). The germline V and J ends were trimmed by 5 bases and 6 bases, with 10 bases remaining between them. In germline, CDR1 is MNHEY, CDR2 SVGAGI. The CDR3 is made up of 13 amino acids. CDR3 bases: TGTGCCAGCAGTCGCGGACAGCCCGGGGAGCTGTTTTTT. Protein product: CASSRGQPGELFF.

The J gene is TRBJ1-3, the V gene TRBV5-8; D is undetermined. Germline CDR1 and CDR2: SGHTS and YDEGEE. The CDR3 consists of 14 residues. Trimming took off 0 bases at V and 7 bases at J, with 11 bases between the two ends. The CDR3 here is CASSLDGGRNTIYF. The CDR3 DNA reads as TGTGCCAGCAGCTTGGATGGAGGGAGGAACACCATATATTTT.

This chain uses TRBV6-1 with TRBJ2-7; D uncertain. The CDR3 runs to 14 residues. V dropped 4 bases and J dropped 2 bases, with 12 bases sitting between them. CDR1 is MNHNS and CDR2 is SASEGT in the germline V gene. The CDR3 here is CASSATPNTYEQYF. Written as DNA, the CDR3 is TGTGCCAGCAGTGCCACACCCAACACCTACGAGCAGTACTTC.

This clone was detected only a few times. The V call is TRBV11-2, the J call TRBJ1-3; possibly TRBD1 for D (5 bases). Per germline, CDR1 SGHAT and CDR2 FQNNGV. The CDR3 contains 16 residues. Trimming pared 0 bases from V and 0 bases from J, leaving 9 bases between. This chain's CDR3 is CASSLEQASSGNTIYF. CDR3 in DNA: TGTGCCAGCAGCTTAGAACAGGCTAGCTCTGGAAACACCATATATTTT.

This chain uses TRBV7-2 with TRBJ1-5; D might be TRBD1 (5 bases). There are 12 residues in the CDR3. V was shortened by 3 bases and J by 11 bases, with 11 bases between the two germline ends. The germline CDR1 and CDR2 sequences are SGHTA and FQGNSA. CDR3 loop: CASSLDRGSQHF. CDR3 sequence (DNA): TGTGCCAGCAGCTTGGATAGGGGATCCCAGCATTTT.

This clone was counted only a few times. V and J are TRBV30 and TRBJ1-2, with TRBD1 identical over 8 bases. The V and J ends lost 0 bases and 8 bases, in that order; junction bases with no gene match: 5. CDR1 GTSNPN and CDR2 SVGIG come from the germline V gene (reference sequence). CDR3 length equals 13 residues. The CDR3 DNA reads as TGTGCCTGGAGTGTACAGGGGGGCCGAGGCTACACCTTC. Residues: CAWSVQGGRGYTF.

The chain uses TRBV30 and TRBJ1-4, with D unresolved. V lost 2 bases to trimming and J lost 5 bases, with 6 bases between them. This CDR3 spans 12 amino acids. Germline V gene data show CDR1 as GTSNPN and CDR2 as SVGIG (reference sequence). The CDR3 is CAWSSSNEKLFF. DNA for the CDR3: TGTGCCTGGAGTTCCTCGAATGAAAAACTGTTTTTT. Full variable domain (missing parts from reference TRBV30 and TRBJ1-4): SQTIHQWPATLVQPVGSPLSLECTVEGTSNPNLYWYRQAAGRGLQLLFYSVGIGQISSEVPQNLSASRPQDRQFILSSKKLLLSDSGFYLCAWSSSNEKLFFGSGTQLSVL.

This clone appeared a few times. At the DNA level, this CDR3 is encoded by other sequences in the same sample as well. The rearrangement uses TRBV5-4 and TRBJ1-6, with 7 bases that match TRBD1. This CDR3 is 15 amino acids long. V trimming: 4 bases; J trimming: 4 bases; junction bases outside the gene matches: 5. Germline lookup yields CDR1 SGHNT and CDR2 YYREEE (reference sequence). The CDR3 region is CASSRGTAYNSPLHF. CDR3 bases: TGTGCCAGCAGCCGAGGGACAGCTTATAATTCACCCCTCCACTTT.

This chain links TRBV27 with TRBJ1-5, with D tentatively TRBD1 (6 bases). Germline CDR1 is MNHEY and CDR2 is SMNVEV (reference sequence). The CDR3 contains 15 residues. Trimming shortened V by 2 bases and J by 1 base, and 9 bases separated the two germline ends. The CDR3 nucleotides read TGTGCCAGCAGTTTAGACAGGCCCAGCAATCAGCCCCAGCATTTT. Protein product: CASSLDRPSNQPQHF.

This chain links TRBV4-3 with TRBJ2-4, with D tentatively TRBD2 (7 bases). Per the germline V gene, CDR1 is LGHNA and CDR2 is YSLEER. Trimming pared 1 base from V and 0 bases from J, leaving 10 bases between. There are 16 residues in the CDR3. Here the CDR3 reads CASSQVGGGAKNIQYF. DNA for the CDR3: TGCGCCAGCAGCCAAGTAGGGGGGGGAGCCAAAAACATTCAGTACTTC.

In its sample, this clone was seen a few times. One end of the junction is discordant with germline, which a read error may explain. The chain carries TRBV7-7 and TRBJ2-5, with D perhaps matching TRBD1 (6 bases). The CDR3 is 15 amino acids. Germline V gene lookup returns CDR1 SSHAT and CDR2 FNYEAQ (reference sequence). Here the CDR3 reads CASSLAGAGVETQYF. The CDR3 DNA is TGTGCTAGCAGCTTAGCTGGGGCAGGGGTCGAGACCCAGTACTTC.

The CDR3 sequence is CASSVGTGSEEQYF. The CDR3 DNA reads TGTGCCAGCAGCGTCGGGACAGGGTCCGAAGAGCAGTACTTC. The chain links TRBV7-9 to TRBJ2-7, with TRBD1 identical over 9 bases. V trimming: 5 bases; J trimming: 7 bases; junction bases outside the gene matches: 9. This CDR3 contains 14 residues. From germline, CDR1 is SEHNR and CDR2 FQNEAQ (reference sequence).

This rearrangement joins TRBV5-1 to TRBJ1-6, with a possible D match to TRBD1 (6 bases). The CDR3 spans 15 residues. Trimming removed 0 bases at V and 4 bases at J, with 8 bases between. CDR1 SGHRS and CDR2 YFSETQ come from the germline V gene. CDR3 protein: CASSLDQGYNSPLHF. In DNA form, the CDR3 reads TGCGCCAGCAGCTTGGATCAGGGGTATAATTCACCCCTCCACTTT.